This section outlines one T cell receptor (beta chain) sequence together with its context. The V gene's germline CDR1 is SNHLY and CDR2 FYNNEI. V dropped 6 bases and J dropped 2 bases, with 16 bases sitting between them. This CDR3 spans 15 amino acids. This sample was taken from a study of blood T cell dynamics during melanoma immunotherapy. Clones were read by immunoSEQ multiplex PCR, and TCRdb kept only the in-frame ones, dropping some. The repertoire holds under 9,500 clones, with around nine tenths as singletons. Described time point: week 3, after first cycle of checkpoint inhibitor. Material: blood, obtained from a patient treated with checkpoint blockade. The rearrangement joins TRBV2 to TRBJ1-2; no definite D call. The clonotype was recovered from a human donor with melanoma. This CDR3 reads CASRGIHPGNYGYTF. In nucleotides, the CDR3 is TGTGCCAGCAGGGGGATACACCCTGGGAACTATGGCTACACCTTC. Filled out from reference TRBV2 and TRBJ1-2, the complete variable domain reads EPEVTQTPSHQVTQMGQEVILRCVPISNHLYFYWYRQILGQKVEFLVSFYNNEISEKSEIFDDQFSVERPDGSNFTLKIRSTKLEDSAMYFCASRGIHPGNYGYTFGSGTRLTVV.